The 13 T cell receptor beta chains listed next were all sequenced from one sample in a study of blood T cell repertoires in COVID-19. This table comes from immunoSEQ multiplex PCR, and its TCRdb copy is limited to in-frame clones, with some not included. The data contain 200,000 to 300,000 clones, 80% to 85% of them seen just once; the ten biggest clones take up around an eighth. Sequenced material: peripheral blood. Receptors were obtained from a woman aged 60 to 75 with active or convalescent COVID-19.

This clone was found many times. In DNA form, the CDR3 reads TGTGCCAGCAGCTTGGGGACAAGTTCCTACAATGAGCAGTTCTTC. The encoded protein is CASSLGTSSYNEQFF. The chain links TRBV7-2 to TRBJ2-1, with D maybe TRBD1 (6 bases). CDR1 SGHTA and CDR2 FQGNSA come from the germline V gene. The V gene lost 3 bases and the J gene lost 1 base, with 10 bases spanning the gap. The CDR3 length is 15 residues.

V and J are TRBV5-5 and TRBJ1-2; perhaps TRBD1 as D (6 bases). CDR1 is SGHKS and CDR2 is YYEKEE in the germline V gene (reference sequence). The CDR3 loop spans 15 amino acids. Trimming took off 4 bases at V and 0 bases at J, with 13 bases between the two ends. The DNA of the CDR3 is TGTGCCAGCAGCCAGGGGATTTCGGCTAACTATGGCTACACCTTC. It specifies CASSQGISANYGYTF.

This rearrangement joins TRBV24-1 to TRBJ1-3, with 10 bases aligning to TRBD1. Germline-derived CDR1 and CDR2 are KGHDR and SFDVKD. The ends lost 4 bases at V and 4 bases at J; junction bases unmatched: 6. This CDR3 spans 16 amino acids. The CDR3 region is CATSDTGQGGGNTIYF. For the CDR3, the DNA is TGTGCCACCAGTGACACCGGACAGGGGGGGGGAAACACCATATATTTT.

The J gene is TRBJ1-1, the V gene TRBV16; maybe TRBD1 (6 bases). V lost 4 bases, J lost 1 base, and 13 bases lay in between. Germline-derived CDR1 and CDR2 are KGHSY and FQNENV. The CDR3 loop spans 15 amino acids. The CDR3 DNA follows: TGTGCCAGCAGCCCCCGGACAGAGGAGAACACTGAAGCTTTCTTT. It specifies CASSPRTEENTEAFF.

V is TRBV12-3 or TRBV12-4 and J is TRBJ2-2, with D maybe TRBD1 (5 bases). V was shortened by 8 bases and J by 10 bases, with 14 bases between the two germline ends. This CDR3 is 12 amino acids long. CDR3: CASCIWGLELFF. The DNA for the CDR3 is TGTGCCAGCTGTATTTGGGGCCTGGAGCTGTTTTTT.

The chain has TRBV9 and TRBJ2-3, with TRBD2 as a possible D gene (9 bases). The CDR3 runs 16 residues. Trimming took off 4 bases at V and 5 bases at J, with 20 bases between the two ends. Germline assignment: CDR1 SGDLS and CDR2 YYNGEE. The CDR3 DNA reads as TGTGCCAGCAGCCCAGGGGGCGGGGGGGCCGGAGATACGCAGTATTTT. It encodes CASSPGGGGAGDTQYF.

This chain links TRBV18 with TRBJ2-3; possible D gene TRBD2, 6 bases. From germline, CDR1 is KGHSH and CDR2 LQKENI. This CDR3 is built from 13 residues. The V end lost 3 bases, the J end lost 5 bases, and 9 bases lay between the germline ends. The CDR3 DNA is TGTGCCAGCTCACCCAGTAGCGGAGATACGCAGTATTTT. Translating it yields CASSPSSGDTQYF.

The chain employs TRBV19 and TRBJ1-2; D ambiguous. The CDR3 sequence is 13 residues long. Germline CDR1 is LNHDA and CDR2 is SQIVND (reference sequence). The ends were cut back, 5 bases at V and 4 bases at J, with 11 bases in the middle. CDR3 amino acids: CASSPRTPYGYTF. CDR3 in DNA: TGTGCCAGTAGTCCCCGAACTCCCTATGGCTACACCTTC.

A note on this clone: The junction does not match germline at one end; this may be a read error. CDR3 loop: CASSIAPGQGNPEAFF. CDR3 in DNA: TGTGCCAGCAGCATCGCACCGGGACAGGGGAACCCTGAAGCTTTCTTT. The chain recombines TRBV7-9 with TRBJ1-1, with 10 bases aligning to TRBD1. This CDR3 region has 16 residues. Germline V gives CDR1 SEHNR, CDR2 FQNEAQ (reference sequence).

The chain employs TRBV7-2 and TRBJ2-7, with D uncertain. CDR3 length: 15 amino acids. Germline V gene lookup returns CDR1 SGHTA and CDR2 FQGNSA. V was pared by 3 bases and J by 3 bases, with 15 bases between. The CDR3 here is CASSLEVGNLYEQYF. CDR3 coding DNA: TGTGCCAGCAGCTTGGAAGTGGGCAATCTCTACGAGCAGTACTTC.

Here the CDR3 DNA reads TGTGCCAGCAGCCTCCAGAATAACTATGGCTACACCTTC. Amino acid sequence: CASSLQNNYGYTF. The chain is built from TRBV7-9 and TRBJ1-2; D remains unclear. This CDR3 is 13 amino acids long. The V gene lost 5 bases and the J gene lost 1 base, with 8 bases spanning the gap. The germline gives CDR1 SEHNR, CDR2 FQNEAQ (reference sequence). Based on the CDR3 plus reference TRBV7-9 and TRBJ1-2, the full variable domain is DTGVSQNPRHKITKRGQNVTFRCDPISEHNRLYWYRQTLGQGPEFLTYFQNEAQLEKSRLLSDRFSAERPKGSFSTLEIQRTEQGDSAMYLCASSLQNNYGYTFGSGTRLTVV.

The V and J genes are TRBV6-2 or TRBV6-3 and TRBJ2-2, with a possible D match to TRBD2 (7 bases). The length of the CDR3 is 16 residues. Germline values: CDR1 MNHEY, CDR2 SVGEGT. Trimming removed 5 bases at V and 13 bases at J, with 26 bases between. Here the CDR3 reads CASSAPAGEGRFGLFF. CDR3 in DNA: TGTGCCAGCAGTGCCCCCGCAGGGGAGGGTCGGTTTGGGCTGTTTTTT.

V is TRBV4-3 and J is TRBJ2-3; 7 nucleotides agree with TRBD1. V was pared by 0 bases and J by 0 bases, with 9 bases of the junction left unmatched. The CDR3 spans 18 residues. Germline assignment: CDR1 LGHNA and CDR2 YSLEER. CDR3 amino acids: CASSQDRGQSPSTDTQYF. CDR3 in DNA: TGCGCCAGCAGCCAAGATAGGGGGCAGTCTCCTAGCACAGATACGCAGTATTTT.